The clone carrying this T cell receptor (beta chain) was observed at least ten times. What it binds is not known. This record belongs to a study of CD8 T cells in ankylosing spondylitis. General observations from the study: Several highly homologous variants made up a TCR beta motif, and this motif appeared characteristic of ankylosing spondylitis blood.

5'-RACE, quantitative and with molecular barcodes, yielded the TCR beta libraries. TCRdb itself ran the 5' RACE reads through MiXCR, one entry per CDR3 protein. Of more than 400,000 distinct CDR3 sequences in the sample, under 5.5% were seen once. V lost 7 bases to trimming and J lost 5 bases; unmatched junction nucleotides: 5. This CDR3 is built from 14 residues. The V gene's germline CDR1 is SGHRS and CDR2 YFSETQ. This sequence joins TRBV5-1 and TRBJ2-2; 10 nucleotides align to TRBD1. Sequenced material: blood, either unsorted or a sorted T cell fraction (not recorded which). The clonotype originates from a male donor with ankylosing spondylitis. Here the CDR3 DNA reads TGCGCCAGCTCCGGGACAGGGGTGACCGGGGAGCTGTTTTTT. Translating it yields CASSGTGVTGELFF.